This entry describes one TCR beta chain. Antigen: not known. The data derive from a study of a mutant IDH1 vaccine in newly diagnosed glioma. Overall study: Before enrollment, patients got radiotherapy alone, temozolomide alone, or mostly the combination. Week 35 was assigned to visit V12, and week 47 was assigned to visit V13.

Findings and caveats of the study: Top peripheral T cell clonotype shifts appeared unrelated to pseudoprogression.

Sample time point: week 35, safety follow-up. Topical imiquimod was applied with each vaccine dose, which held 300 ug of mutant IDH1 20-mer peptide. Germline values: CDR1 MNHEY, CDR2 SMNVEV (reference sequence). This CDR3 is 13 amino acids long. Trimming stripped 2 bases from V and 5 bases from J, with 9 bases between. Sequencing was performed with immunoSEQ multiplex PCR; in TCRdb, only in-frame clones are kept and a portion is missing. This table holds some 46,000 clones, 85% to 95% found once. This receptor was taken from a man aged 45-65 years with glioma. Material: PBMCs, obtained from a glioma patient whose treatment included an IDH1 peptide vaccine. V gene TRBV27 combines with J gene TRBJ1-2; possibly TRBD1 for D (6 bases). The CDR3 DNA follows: TGTGCCAGCAGTTTAAGACAGGAATATGGCTACACCTTC. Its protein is CASSLRQEYGYTF.